The entry that follows covers one T cell receptor (beta chain) sequence. The antigen is unknown. Trimming took off 3 bases at V and 9 bases at J, with 6 bases between the two ends. Germline assignment: CDR1 MGHDK and CDR2 SYGVNS. The CDR3 has 12 residues. This entry belongs to a study of CD8 T cells in ankylosing spondylitis. The study, taken as a whole, reports: A TCR beta motif of about eight highly homologous variants seemed to mark ankylosing spondylitis blood.

Using its own MiXCR run on the 5' RACE reads, TCRdb lists one record per CDR3 protein. This table holds about 90,000 distinct CDR3 sequences, around 25% found once. The chain joins TRBV25-1 to TRBJ1-6, with D hard to call. The source material was blood, either unsorted or a sorted T cell fraction (not recorded which). This clonotype was obtained from a male donor with ankylosing spondylitis or in good health (not recorded which). The CDR3 DNA reads as TGTGCCAGCAGTGATTACTCTTCACCCCTCCACTTT. Translation gives CASSDYSSPLHF.